These 6 T cell receptor beta chains originate from one sample sequenced in a study of T cell responses to AZD1222 COVID-19 vaccine (TCRdb year 2021). The intended sense of this specimen's time point label: about 28 days (+/-7) after the second vaccine dose. Preparation of the library involved the immunoSEQ multiplex PCR assay. TCRdb carries this immuneACCESS record with in-frame sequences only. Its versions omit some clonotypes, under half of them owing to an unresolved V gene in the studies checked, with the rest unexplained. The sample table contains approximately 150,000 clones; only one count was recorded for roughly 88% of them. 5% to 6.5% of the sample is held by the ten biggest clonotypes. The material sequenced was peripheral blood, taken 28 days after the second AZD1222 dose. Receptors originate from an adult who received the AZD1222 COVID-19 vaccine.

This chain uses TRBV19 with TRBJ1-2, with 7 nucleotides matching TRBD1. Germline trimming cut 6 bases from V and 3 bases from J; bases unmatched to any gene: 13. The CDR3 length is 16 residues. Germline loops: CDR1 LNHDA, CDR2 SQIVND (reference sequence). CDR3 in amino acids: CASSVPRGLRDYGYTF. DNA of the CDR3: TGTGCCAGTAGCGTGCCGAGGGGGCTGAGGGACTATGGCTACACCTTC.

The V gene is TRBV30, the J gene TRBJ2-5; D is ambiguous. The CDR3 loop spans 13 amino acids. Germline values: CDR1 GTSNPN, CDR2 SVGIG (reference sequence). V dropped 5 bases and J dropped 3 bases, with 13 bases sitting between them. In DNA, the CDR3 is TGTGCCTGGGAGGCCGACCGAGAAGAGACCCAGTACTTC. Translated: CAWEADREETQYF.

The chain is built from TRBV21-1 and TRBJ1-3; TRBD1, the D gene given by the table, was not confirmed from the DNA. TRBV21-1 is a listed pseudogene. The CDR3 runs 21 residues. CDR3 loop: CASSKASRPFDSRDSGNTIYF. In nucleotides, the CDR3 is TGTGCCAGCAGCAAAGCTTCGCGACCATTCGACAGCAGAGACTCTGGAAACACCATATATTTT.

The V gene is TRBV5-8, the J gene TRBJ1-2; unclear D gene. Germline V gene sequence: CDR1 SGHTS, CDR2 YDEGEE. This CDR3 contains 15 residues. The ends were cut back, 4 bases at V and 4 bases at J, with 17 bases in the middle. CDR3 sequence: CASSPQTGSLYGYTF. The CDR3 DNA sequence: TGTGCCAGCAGCCCCCAGACCGGAAGCCTCTATGGCTACACCTTC.

This chain joins TRBV7-2 and TRBJ2-7; D gene ambiguous. This CDR3 region has 15 residues. Trimming removed 2 bases at V and 2 bases at J, with 13 bases between. Germline CDR1 reads SGHTA; CDR2 reads FQGNSA. The CDR3, as DNA: TGTGCCAGCAGCTTATCTTCGGGTGCCACCTACGAGCAGTACTTC. It yields the protein CASSLSSGATYEQYF.

The chain links TRBV6-5 to TRBJ1-6; D remains unclear. Germline lookup yields CDR1 MNHEY and CDR2 SVGAGI. Trimming shortened V by 6 bases and J by 3 bases, and 9 bases separated the two germline ends. The CDR3 runs to 14 residues. The CDR3 here is CASSPGSYNSPLHF. The CDR3 bases are TGTGCCAGCAGCCCCGGGAGCTATAATTCACCCCTCCACTTT.